This T cell receptor beta chain was recovered during a study of T cell changes during pregnancy in multiple sclerosis. The table came from immunoSEQ multiplex PCR; TCRdb's copy has only in-frame clones and leaves some out. The sample lists 84,000 or so clones; about 95% were seen once. Germline assignment: CDR1 KGHSH and CDR2 LQKENI. The V end lost 5 bases, the J end lost 0 bases, and 4 bases lay between the germline ends. CDR3 length: 13 amino acids. The origin of this receptor is a female donor with multiple sclerosis, enrolled in a pregnancy study. The chain joins TRBV18 to TRBJ2-2, with D unclear. Sequencing was performed on peripheral blood, taken in the third trimester of pregnancy. CDR3 coding DNA: TGTGCCAGCTCAGTTACGAACACCGGGGAGCTGTTTTTT. Translated: CASSVTNTGELFF.